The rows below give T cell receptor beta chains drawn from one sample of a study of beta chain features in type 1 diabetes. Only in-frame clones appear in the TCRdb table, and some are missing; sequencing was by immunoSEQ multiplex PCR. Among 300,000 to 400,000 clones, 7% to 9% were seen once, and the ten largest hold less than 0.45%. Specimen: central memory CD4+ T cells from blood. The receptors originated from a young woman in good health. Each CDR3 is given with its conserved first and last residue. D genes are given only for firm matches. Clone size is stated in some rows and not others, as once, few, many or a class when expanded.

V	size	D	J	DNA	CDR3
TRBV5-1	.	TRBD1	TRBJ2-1	TGCGCCAGCAGCGCCGCAGGGGGCTCCTACAATGAGCAGTTCTTC	CASSAAGGSYNEQFF
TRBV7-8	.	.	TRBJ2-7	TGTGCCAGCAGCTTGACCTCGGCGACAAACGAGCAGTACTTC	CASSLTSATNEQYF
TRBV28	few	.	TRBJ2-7	TGTGCCAGCAGTTCCGGACAGTTCCGACCTTTCTTC	CASSSGQFRPFF
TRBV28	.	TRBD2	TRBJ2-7	TGTGCCAGCAGTCCACCGTCGGGGACTAGCGGGAGTTACGAGCAGTACTTC	CASSPPSGTSGSYEQYF
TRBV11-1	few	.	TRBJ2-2	TGTGCCAGCAGCTTAGGGGGAGCGTTAACCGGGGAGCTGTTTTTT	CASSLGGALTGELFF
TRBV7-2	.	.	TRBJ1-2	TGTGCCAGCACCCTACAGGAGGGCTATGGCTACACCTTC	CASTLQEGYGYTF
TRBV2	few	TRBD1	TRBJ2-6	TGTGCCAGCACCACAGGGGACATCTCTGGGGCCAACGTCCTGACTTTC	CASTTGDISGANVLTF
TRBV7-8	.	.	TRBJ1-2	TGTGCCAGCAGCTTAGGGGGAGGCTACTATGGCTACACCTTC	CASSLGGGYYGYTF
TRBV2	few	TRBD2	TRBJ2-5	TGTGCCAGCCAACCGAACCGGGTGCACGGGGGGGAGACCCAGTACTTC	CASQPNRVHGGETQYF
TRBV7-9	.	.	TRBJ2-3	TGTGCCAGCAGCCCGGCAGATACGCAGTATTTT	CASSPADTQYF
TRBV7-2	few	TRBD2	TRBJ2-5	TGTGCCAGCAGGAGACTAGCGGGAGAAGAGACCCAGTACTTC	CASRRLAGEETQYF
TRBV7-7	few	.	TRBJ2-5	TGTGCTAGCAGCCGACAGGAGCAAGAGACCCAGTACTTC	CASSRQEQETQYF
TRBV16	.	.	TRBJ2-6	TGTGCCAGCAGCCAGGGGGGAGCTGGGGCCAACGTCCTGACTTTC	CASSQGGAGANVLTF
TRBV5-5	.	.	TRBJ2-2	TGTGCCAGCAGCTTGGAGCGCGGGGAGCTGTTTTTT	CASSLERGELFF
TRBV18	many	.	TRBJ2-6	TGTGCCAGCTCAGTCCGACAGGACCTTTCATATGGGGCCAACGTCCTGACTTTC	CASSVRQDLSYGANVLTF
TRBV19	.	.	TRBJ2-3	TGTGCCAGTAGTATGTCCCCCGGCGGGACGGAAGCGCTAGGAGATACGCAGTATTTT	CASSMSPGGTEALGDTQYF
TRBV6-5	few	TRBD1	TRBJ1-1	TGTGCCAGCAGCTACACCGGGACAGGGAACACTGAAGCTTTCTTT	CASSYTGTGNTEAFF
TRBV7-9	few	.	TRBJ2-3	TGTGCCAGCAGCCTGTTGCGAAAGGGGTCAGATACGCAGTATTTT	CASSLLRKGSDTQYF
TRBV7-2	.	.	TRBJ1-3	TGTGCCAGCAGCTTAGCGGGCACTGGAAACACCATATATTTT	CASSLAGTGNTIYF
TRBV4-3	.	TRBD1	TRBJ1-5	TGCGCCAGCAGCTTTGACAGGGGGAACAATCAGCCCCAGCATTTT	CASSFDRGNNQPQHF
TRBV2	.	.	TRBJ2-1	TGTGCCAGCAGTGAAGGCAACTACAATGAGCAGTTCTTC	CASSEGNYNEQFF
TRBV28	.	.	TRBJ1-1	TGTGCCAGCAGTCCTCACGATAACACTGAAGCTTTCTTT	CASSPHDNTEAFF
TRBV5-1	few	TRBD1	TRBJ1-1	TGCGCCAGCAGCTTCGAAACGGACAGGGGGGAAGCTTTCTTT	CASSFETDRGEAFF
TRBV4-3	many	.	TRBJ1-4	TGCGCCAGCAGCCAAGATATCAGTGAAAAACTGTTTTTT	CASSQDISEKLFF
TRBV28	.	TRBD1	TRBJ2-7	TGTGCCAGCAGTAAATGGACAGGGGGCCGAGAGCTGTACTTC	CASSKWTGGRELYF
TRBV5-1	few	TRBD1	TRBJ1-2	TGCGCCAGCAGCCCGGGGATTGACAGGGACTATGGCTACACCTTC	CASSPGIDRDYGYTF
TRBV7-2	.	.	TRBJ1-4	TGTGCCAGCAGCTCCGGACGGAGCCTTAATGAAAAACTGTTTTTT	CASSSGRSLNEKLFF
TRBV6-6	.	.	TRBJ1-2	TGTGCCAGCAGTTACTCTCGAGGCTACACCTTC	CASSYSRGYTF
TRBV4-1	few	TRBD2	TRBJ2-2	TGCGCCAGCAGCCAAGTTAGCGGGTTCGGAGGTTTGAGGGAGCTGTTTTTT	CASSQVSGFGGLRELFF
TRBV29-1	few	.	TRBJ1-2	TGCAGCGCCAGAGAGGCTGGAAATCGGAGGCAAGGCTACACCTTC	CSAREAGNRRQGYTF
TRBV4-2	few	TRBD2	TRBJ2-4	TGTGCCAGCAGCAACCGACCCCTAGCGGGAGGCACCTTAGCCAAAAACATTCAGTACTTC	CASSNRPLAGGTLAKNIQYF
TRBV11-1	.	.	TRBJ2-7	TGTGCCAGCAGCTTAGGGCGGAGTACGGCGCCCGAGCAGTACTTC	CASSLGRSTAPEQYF
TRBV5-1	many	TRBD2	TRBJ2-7	TGCGCCAGCAGCCAACCCGCCCTAGCGGGAGGATACTCCTACGAGCAGTACTTC	CASSQPALAGGYSYEQYF